A single sample is the source of the 2 T cell receptor beta chains below, sequenced in a study of CD8+ T cells in alopecia areata. RNA was extracted and reverse transcribed into cDNA as the sequencing template. TCRdb's table, derived via immunoSEQ multiplex PCR, lists solely in-frame clones and lacks some. This table holds 290,000 or so clones with no singletons; the top ten claim 1.2%. Researchers sorted pooled cutaneous lymph node cells on the basis of CD4, CD8alpha, NKG2D, NKG2ACE and other markers. The source material was CD4+ T cells sorted from a lymph node. Receptors were obtained from a C3H/HeJ mouse with alopecia areata. The mouse line has the MHC haplotype H2-k.

Worth noting for this clone: The germline and genes are mouse ones. The observed sequence ends 4 residues before the CDR3 terminus, with the missing tail filled in from the germline J gene. Other DNA sequences within the sample encode an identical CDR3. The V call is TRBV5, the J call TRBJ2-5; D uncertain. Germline values: CDR1 LGHNA, CDR2 YNLKQL (reference sequence). With 0 bases removed from V and 2 bases from J, the gap between germline ends came to 6 bases. This CDR3 region has 14 residues. CDR3 residues: CASSQDRFQDTQYF. CDR3 DNA, as far as it was read: TGTGCCAGCAGCCAAGACAGGTTCCAAGAC.

In its sample, this clone was seen a few times. Mouse germline and gene names are used. The sequenced fragment ends 4 residues before the CDR3 boundary, so the rest is inferred from the germline J gene. This chain uses TRBV5 with TRBJ2-7; 8 bases are shared with TRBD1. V trimming: 5 bases; J trimming: 0 bases; junction bases outside the gene matches: 3. The CDR3 length is 14 residues. Germline lookup yields CDR1 LGHNA and CDR2 YNLKQL (reference sequence). CDR3 sequence reads: CASSNTGGSYEQYF. The CDR3 DNA, read in part, is TGTGCCAGCAGCAACACAGGGGGCTCCTAT.